These T cell receptor beta chains were read from a single sample in a study of T cells expressing NK-cell markers. From its re-call of the 5' RACE reads, TCRdb lists each CDR3 protein once, without DNA. This sample's clone table lists 150,000 to 200,000 distinct CDR3 sequences. The specimen was blood T cells: a sorted CD56 or NKG2C T cell subset, CD4+ or CD8+ T cells, or bulk PBMC T cells (not recorded which). The receptors derive from a man aged 18 to 70 in good health. The CDR3 runs from the conserved cysteine through the conserved F or W. Fields, in order: V gene, J gene, CDR3 protein.

V gene: TRBV5-6; J gene: TRBJ2-5; CDR3 protein: CASSLGTYQETQYF
V gene: TRBV5-1; J gene: TRBJ2-1; CDR3 protein: CASSSGQGSYNEQFF
V gene: TRBV4-1; J gene: TRBJ1-1; CDR3 protein: CASSRNIGPNTEAFF
V gene: TRBV24-1; J gene: TRBJ2-3; CDR3 protein: CATSDLRGPNTDTQYF
V gene: TRBV21-1; J gene: TRBJ1-2; CDR3 protein: CASSLTKWTATNYGYTF
V gene: TRBV27; J gene: TRBJ1-4; CDR3 protein: CASSPGASTNEKLFF
V gene: TRBV5-1; J gene: TRBJ1-2; CDR3 protein: CASSLTGGYVYGYTF
V gene: TRBV7-9; J gene: TRBJ2-2; CDR3 protein: CASSHGGNTGELFF
V gene: TRBV6-5; J gene: TRBJ1-1; CDR3 protein: CASSYSGQGIHTEAFF
V gene: TRBV6-1; J gene: TRBJ2-1; CDR3 protein: CASSSLAGGNNEQFF
V gene: TRBV11-1; J gene: TRBJ1-2; CDR3 protein: CASSSPVSYGYTF
V gene: TRBV6-5; J gene: TRBJ2-1; CDR3 protein: CASSYARGAEQFF
V gene: TRBV6-1; J gene: TRBJ2-7; CDR3 protein: CASSKTGYTYEQYF
V gene: TRBV7-9; J gene: TRBJ2-7; CDR3 protein: CASSLAGNPYEQYF
V gene: TRBV3-1; J gene: TRBJ2-5; CDR3 protein: CASSPLLAGGPGDWETQYF
V gene: TRBV7-9; J gene: TRBJ2-1; CDR3 protein: CASSLRQGVGEQFF
V gene: TRBV27; J gene: TRBJ2-3; CDR3 protein: CASSFGNTDTQYF
V gene: TRBV7-9; J gene: TRBJ2-1; CDR3 protein: CASSTGEGYNEQFF
V gene: TRBV27; J gene: TRBJ2-1; CDR3 protein: CASRDNAFLNSEFF
V gene: TRBV11-2; J gene: TRBJ2-7; CDR3 protein: CASSFPTGIYEQYF
V gene: TRBV6-1; J gene: TRBJ2-2; CDR3 protein: CAGQTGADTGELFF
V gene: TRBV28; J gene: TRBJ1-1; CDR3 protein: CASRLIRLAEAFF
V gene: TRBV18; J gene: TRBJ2-2; CDR3 protein: CASSRTGVPNTGELFF
V gene: TRBV4-1; J gene: TRBJ2-1; CDR3 protein: CASSQDVGGLEQFF